This T cell receptor (beta chain) was identified during a study of blood T cell repertoires in COVID-19. Study information: PBMCs, B-cell-depleted T cells, or T cells were the source of the cDNA or gDNA that made up the material.

TCRdb's table, derived via immunoSEQ multiplex PCR, lists solely in-frame clones and lacks some. The repertoire consists of hundreds of thousands of clones, with around 89% occurring once and the leading ten covering around 4%. Study members were between about 18 and 89 years old and lived in approximately 25 US regions. Researchers sorted participants into cohorts using their self-reported clinical history. Resolution of symptoms, clearance, or two negative PCRs was present in recovered Cohort 3 donors. Germline V CDR1 and CDR2: MDHEN, SYDVKM. This CDR3 is 15 amino acids long. V lost 3 bases to trimming and J lost 5 bases; unmatched junction nucleotides: 2.

This TCR was sampled from a woman aged 30 to 39 who had recovered from COVID-19. The chain uses TRBV28 and TRBJ2-5; 14 bases fit TRBD2. Sequences were obtained from PBMCs or T cells enriched from blood (not recorded which). In nucleotides, the CDR3 is TGTGCCAGCAGTTTGAGGACTAGCGGGAGGGAGACCCAGTACTTC. This codes for CASSLRTSGRETQYF.